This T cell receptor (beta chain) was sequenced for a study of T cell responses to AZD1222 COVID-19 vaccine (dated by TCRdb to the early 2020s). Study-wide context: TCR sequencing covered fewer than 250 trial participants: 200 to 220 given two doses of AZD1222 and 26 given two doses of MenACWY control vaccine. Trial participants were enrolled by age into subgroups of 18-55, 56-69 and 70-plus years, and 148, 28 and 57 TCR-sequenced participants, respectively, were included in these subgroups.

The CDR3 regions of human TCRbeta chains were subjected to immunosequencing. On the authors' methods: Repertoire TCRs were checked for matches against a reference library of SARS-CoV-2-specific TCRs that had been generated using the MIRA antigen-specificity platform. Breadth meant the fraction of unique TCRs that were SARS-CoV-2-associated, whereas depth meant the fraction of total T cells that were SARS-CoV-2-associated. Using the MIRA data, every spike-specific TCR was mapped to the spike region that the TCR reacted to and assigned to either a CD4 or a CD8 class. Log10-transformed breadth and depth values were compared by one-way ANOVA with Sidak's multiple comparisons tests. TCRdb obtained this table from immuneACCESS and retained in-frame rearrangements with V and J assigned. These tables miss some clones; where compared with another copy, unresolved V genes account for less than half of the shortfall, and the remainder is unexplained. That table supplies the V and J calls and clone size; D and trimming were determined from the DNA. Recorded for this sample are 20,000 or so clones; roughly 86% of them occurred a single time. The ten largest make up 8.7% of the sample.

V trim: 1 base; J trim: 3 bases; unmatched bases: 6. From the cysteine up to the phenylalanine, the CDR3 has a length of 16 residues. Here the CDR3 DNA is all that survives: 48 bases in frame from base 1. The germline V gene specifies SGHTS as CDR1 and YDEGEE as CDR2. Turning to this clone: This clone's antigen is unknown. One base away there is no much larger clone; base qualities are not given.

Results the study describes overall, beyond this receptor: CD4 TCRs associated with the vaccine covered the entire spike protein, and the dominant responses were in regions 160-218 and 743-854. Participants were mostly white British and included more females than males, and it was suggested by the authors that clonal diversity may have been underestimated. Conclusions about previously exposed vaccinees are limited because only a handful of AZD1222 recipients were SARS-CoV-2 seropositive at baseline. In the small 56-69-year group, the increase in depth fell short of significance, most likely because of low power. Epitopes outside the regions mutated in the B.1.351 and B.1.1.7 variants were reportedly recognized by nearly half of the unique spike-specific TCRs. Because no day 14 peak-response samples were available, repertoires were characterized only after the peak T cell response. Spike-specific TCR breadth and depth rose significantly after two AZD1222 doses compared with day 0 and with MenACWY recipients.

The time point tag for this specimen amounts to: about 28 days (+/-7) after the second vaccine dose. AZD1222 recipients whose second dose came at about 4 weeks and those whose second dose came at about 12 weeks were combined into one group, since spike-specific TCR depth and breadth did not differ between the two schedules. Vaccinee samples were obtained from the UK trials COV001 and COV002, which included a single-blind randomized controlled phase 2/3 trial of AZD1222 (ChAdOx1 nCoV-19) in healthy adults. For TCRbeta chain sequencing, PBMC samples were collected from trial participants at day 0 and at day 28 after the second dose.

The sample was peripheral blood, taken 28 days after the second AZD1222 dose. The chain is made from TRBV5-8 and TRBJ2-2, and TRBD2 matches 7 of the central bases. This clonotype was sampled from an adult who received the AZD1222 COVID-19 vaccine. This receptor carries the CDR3 CASSLPRSGDTGELFF. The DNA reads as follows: TGTGCCAGCAGCTTGCCTAGGAGCGGGGACACCGGGGAGCTGTTTTTT.